A selection of T cell receptor beta chains follows, all from one sample in a study of cytomegalovirus exposure and HLA in healthy donors. Assay used: immunoSEQ multiplex PCR; TCRdb lists only in-frame clones, some missing. The sample has approximately 210,000 clones, about four fifths seen once; the top ten hold more than 0.35%. The specimen sequenced was PBMCs. These receptors were taken from a male donor in good health and CMV-seropositive. CDR3s include the opening cysteine and the closing phenylalanine or tryptophan. Each record gives: CDR3 DNA, CDR3 protein, D gene, clone size, V gene, J gene. A D gene is named only where the DNA matches it firmly. The listing skips clone size in some rows; elsewhere it reads once, few, many or a size class.

CDR3nt: TGTGCCAGCAGCTTGCGCGGGGTAGGGGCCGCAACTAATGAAAAACTGTTTTTT
CDR3aa: CASSLRGVGAATNEKLFF
d_gene: -
abundance: -
v_gene: TRBV5-4
j_gene: TRBJ1-4

CDR3nt: TGTGCCACCTGCCCAGGAAGCACAGATACGCAGTATTTT
CDR3aa: CATCPGSTDTQYF
d_gene: -
abundance: -
v_gene: TRBV10-3
j_gene: TRBJ2-3

CDR3nt: TGTGCCAGCAGCCCTGGGACAGGGGGCGATATCTCTGGAAACACCATATATTTT
CDR3aa: CASSPGTGGDISGNTIYF
d_gene: TRBD1
abundance: -
v_gene: TRBV13
j_gene: TRBJ1-3

CDR3nt: TGTGCCAGCAGTTTATTTGGCCATGATGCCTACGAGCAGTACTTC
CDR3aa: CASSLFGHDAYEQYF
d_gene: -
abundance: -
v_gene: TRBV28
j_gene: TRBJ2-7

CDR3nt: TGTGCCAGCAGTGCCCGAGATGGCACAGATACGCAGTATTTT
CDR3aa: CASSARDGTDTQYF
d_gene: -
abundance: -
v_gene: TRBV6-6
j_gene: TRBJ2-3

CDR3nt: TGTGCCAGCAGCTTAGACGGGGGTGCTTACAATGAGCAGTTCTTC
CDR3aa: CASSLDGGAYNEQFF
d_gene: -
abundance: -
v_gene: TRBV7-6
j_gene: TRBJ2-1

CDR3nt: TGTGCCAGCCATGGGCCGCCAACTAATGAAAAACTGTTTTTT
CDR3aa: CASHGPPTNEKLFF
d_gene: -
abundance: -
v_gene: TRBV2
j_gene: TRBJ1-4

CDR3nt: TGTGCCAGTAGTACCCTCAGGGGTTTAACTGAAGCTTTCTTT
CDR3aa: CASSTLRGLTEAFF
d_gene: -
abundance: -
v_gene: TRBV19
j_gene: TRBJ1-1

CDR3nt: TGTGCCAGCTCACCCCGTTACGAGCAGTACTTC
CDR3aa: CASSPRYEQYF
d_gene: -
abundance: -
v_gene: TRBV18
j_gene: TRBJ2-7

CDR3nt: TGTGCCAGCAACTCATTGAACACTGAAGCTTTCTTT
CDR3aa: CASNSLNTEAFF
d_gene: -
abundance: -
v_gene: TRBV9
j_gene: TRBJ1-1

CDR3nt: TGTGCCAGCAGCCTTACCGCCGGTAACACCGGGGAGCTGTTTTTT
CDR3aa: CASSLTAGNTGELFF
d_gene: -
abundance: -
v_gene: TRBV11-3
j_gene: TRBJ2-2

CDR3nt: TGTGCCAGTAGATCGGGGGAATTGATGAACACTGAAGCTTTCTTT
CDR3aa: CASRSGELMNTEAFF
d_gene: -
abundance: -
v_gene: TRBV19
j_gene: TRBJ1-1

CDR3nt: TGTGCCGCGCGGAGACTAGCTGGCTACGAGCAGTACTTC
CDR3aa: CAARRLAGYEQYF
d_gene: TRBD2
abundance: -
v_gene: TRBV27
j_gene: TRBJ2-7

CDR3nt: TGTGCCAGCAATACGGGACACCCGAACACCGGGGAGCTGTTTTTT
CDR3aa: CASNTGHPNTGELFF
d_gene: -
abundance: -
v_gene: TRBV4-2
j_gene: TRBJ2-2

CDR3nt: TGTGCCAGTAGTAGGGGGACTAGCGGCTACGAGCAGTACTTC
CDR3aa: CASSRGTSGYEQYF
d_gene: TRBD2
abundance: -
v_gene: TRBV19
j_gene: TRBJ2-7

CDR3nt: TGTGCCAGCAGCTTCCAGAACACTGAAGCTTTCTTT
CDR3aa: CASSFQNTEAFF
d_gene: -
abundance: -
v_gene: TRBV7-2
j_gene: TRBJ1-1

CDR3nt: TGTGCCAGCAGCTTGGGACAGGGGGGGAACACTGAAGCTTTCTTT
CDR3aa: CASSLGQGGNTEAFF
d_gene: TRBD1
abundance: -
v_gene: TRBV7-9
j_gene: TRBJ1-1

CDR3nt: TGTGCCAGTAGTATTAAAAGGGACACCCGAGGTCAGCCCCAGCATTTT
CDR3aa: CASSIKRDTRGQPQHF
d_gene: -
abundance: -
v_gene: TRBV19
j_gene: TRBJ1-5

CDR3nt: TGTGCCAGCAGCTCCGTTGGACTAGCGTTCAATGAGCAGTTCTTC
CDR3aa: CASSSVGLAFNEQFF
d_gene: TRBD2
abundance: -
v_gene: TRBV5-4
j_gene: TRBJ2-1

CDR3nt: TGTGCCAGCAGCTTGGCCCTAGGTCAGGGCTACGAGCAGTACTTC
CDR3aa: CASSLALGQGYEQYF
d_gene: -
abundance: -
v_gene: TRBV5-8
j_gene: TRBJ2-7

CDR3nt: TGTGCCAGTAGTACCAGAACAGGGCATGGTAATGAAAAACTGTTTTTT
CDR3aa: CASSTRTGHGNEKLFF
d_gene: -
abundance: once
v_gene: TRBV19
j_gene: TRBJ1-4

CDR3nt: TGTGCCAGCAGGGTGCAGGGAAGTGAAAAACTGTTTTTT
CDR3aa: CASRVQGSEKLFF
d_gene: -
abundance: -
v_gene: TRBV7-9
j_gene: TRBJ1-4

CDR3nt: TGTGCCAGCAGTTCCCGCCTCGAGGGGGAGCTGAGGGGCTACACCTTC
CDR3aa: CASSSRLEGELRGYTF
d_gene: -
abundance: -
v_gene: TRBV25-1
j_gene: TRBJ1-2

CDR3nt: TGCGCCAGCAGCCAAGATCTTCCAGGGGCTCTGGGCAATCAGCCCCAGCATTTT
CDR3aa: CASSQDLPGALGNQPQHF
d_gene: -
abundance: -
v_gene: TRBV4-1
j_gene: TRBJ1-5

CDR3nt: TGTGCCAGCAGTTCCATAGGGGGCATCTCCTACAATGAGCAGTTCTTC
CDR3aa: CASSSIGGISYNEQFF
d_gene: TRBD1
abundance: -
v_gene: TRBV6-6
j_gene: TRBJ2-1

CDR3nt: TGTGCCAGTAGGACGGTCGACAGGGATAACTACGAGCAGTACTTC
CDR3aa: CASRTVDRDNYEQYF
d_gene: TRBD1
abundance: -
v_gene: TRBV19
j_gene: TRBJ2-7

CDR3nt: TGTGCCAGCAGCTCCAACGAACTAGGAGAGACCCAGTACTTC
CDR3aa: CASSSNELGETQYF
d_gene: -
abundance: -
v_gene: TRBV7-9
j_gene: TRBJ2-5

CDR3nt: TGTGCCAGCAGTTACTCGAGCGGGGGGTATGTCTACGAGCAGTACTTC
CDR3aa: CASSYSSGGYVYEQYF
d_gene: TRBD2
abundance: few
v_gene: TRBV6-6
j_gene: TRBJ2-7

CDR3nt: TGTGCCAGTGGGGCAGGGGCCGGAAAACCTGGGGAGACCCAGTACTTC
CDR3aa: CASGAGAGKPGETQYF
d_gene: -
abundance: once
v_gene: TRBV28
j_gene: TRBJ2-5

CDR3nt: TGCAGCGTTGTTTGGACAGGGAGTGGCTCTGGAAACACCATATATTTT
CDR3aa: CSVVWTGSGSGNTIYF
d_gene: TRBD1
abundance: -
v_gene: TRBV29-1
j_gene: TRBJ1-3

CDR3nt: TGTGCCAGTAGACCACAGGGGAACTATGGCTACACCTTC
CDR3aa: CASRPQGNYGYTF
d_gene: TRBD1
abundance: -
v_gene: TRBV19
j_gene: TRBJ1-2

CDR3nt: TGTGCCAGTAGTACCACAGGGACCGGGGCCAACGTCCTGACTTTC
CDR3aa: CASSTTGTGANVLTF
d_gene: -
abundance: -
v_gene: TRBV19
j_gene: TRBJ2-6

CDR3nt: TGTGCCTGGAGTGTACCGGTCCGGAGAGACACCATATATTTT
CDR3aa: CAWSVPVRRDTIYF
d_gene: -
abundance: -
v_gene: TRBV30
j_gene: TRBJ1-3

CDR3nt: TGTGCCAGCAGTTATGGGCAGAGAAATGAAAAACTGTTTTTT
CDR3aa: CASSYGQRNEKLFF
d_gene: -
abundance: -
v_gene: TRBV6-5
j_gene: TRBJ1-4

CDR3nt: TGTGCCAGTAGTATAGATCGAAGGGGACAGGGGCGGAATCAGCCCCAGCATTTT
CDR3aa: CASSIDRRGQGRNQPQHF
d_gene: TRBD1
abundance: -
v_gene: TRBV19
j_gene: TRBJ1-5

CDR3nt: TGTGCCAGCAGGGAGACAGATAATAGCAATCAGCCCCAGCATTTT
CDR3aa: CASRETDNSNQPQHF
d_gene: -
abundance: -
v_gene: TRBV2
j_gene: TRBJ1-5

CDR3nt: TGTGCCAGCGTTTCGTCGAGAGATACGCAGTATTTT
CDR3aa: CASVSSRDTQYF
d_gene: -
abundance: -
v_gene: TRBV27
j_gene: TRBJ2-3

CDR3nt: TGTGCCAGCAGCCGACAGGGGGCGAGGCACGAGCAGTACTTC
CDR3aa: CASSRQGARHEQYF
d_gene: TRBD1
abundance: -
v_gene: TRBV27
j_gene: TRBJ2-7

CDR3nt: TGTGCCAGCAGGAATGCCGGGACAGGGACCCACACCATATATTTT
CDR3aa: CASRNAGTGTHTIYF
d_gene: TRBD1
abundance: -
v_gene: TRBV28
j_gene: TRBJ1-3

CDR3nt: TGTGCCAGCAGCCCCGGGACTAGCGGGTTAACTGTCGAGCAGTACTTC
CDR3aa: CASSPGTSGLTVEQYF
d_gene: TRBD2
abundance: -
v_gene: TRBV11-2
j_gene: TRBJ2-7

CDR3nt: TGCGCCAGCAGCCCTTGGGGAGGCGGGAGACAAACCTACGAGCAGTACTTC
CDR3aa: CASSPWGGGRQTYEQYF
d_gene: TRBD2
abundance: -
v_gene: TRBV4-1
j_gene: TRBJ2-7

CDR3nt: TGTGCCAGCAGCTTAGTGTGGGGCGGCACCGGGGAGCTGTTTTTT
CDR3aa: CASSLVWGGTGELFF
d_gene: -
abundance: -
v_gene: TRBV11-1
j_gene: TRBJ2-2

CDR3nt: TGTGCCAGTAGTGCAGGGGGCGGACCTAACTATGGCTACACCTTC
CDR3aa: CASSAGGGPNYGYTF
d_gene: TRBD1
abundance: few
v_gene: TRBV19
j_gene: TRBJ1-2

CDR3nt: TGTGCCAGCAGTGAGTTCGACAGGGGGAATTCACCCCTCCACTTT
CDR3aa: CASSEFDRGNSPLHF
d_gene: TRBD1
abundance: -
v_gene: TRBV6-1
j_gene: TRBJ1-6

CDR3nt: TGTGCCAGCAGCTTGTTCATGAGACGGAGAAATGAAAAACTGTTTTTT
CDR3aa: CASSLFMRRRNEKLFF
d_gene: -
abundance: -
v_gene: TRBV5-6
j_gene: TRBJ1-4

CDR3nt: TGTGCCAGCAGTGCCTCCGGAGGCACTAGCGGGGAGCTGTTTTTT
CDR3aa: CASSASGGTSGELFF
d_gene: -
abundance: -
v_gene: TRBV6-1
j_gene: TRBJ2-2

CDR3nt: TGTGCCAGCAGGCCCAGGGCCTTCTCTAATGAAAAACTGTTTTTT
CDR3aa: CASRPRAFSNEKLFF
d_gene: -
abundance: -
v_gene: TRBV2
j_gene: TRBJ1-4

CDR3nt: TGTGCCAGTAGTATCACAACCGGGATCTCCTACGAGCAGTACTTC
CDR3aa: CASSITTGISYEQYF
d_gene: -
abundance: -
v_gene: TRBV19
j_gene: TRBJ2-7

CDR3nt: TGTGCCAGCTCACCATCGCGGGACCTGGGGAACACTGAAGCTTTCTTT
CDR3aa: CASSPSRDLGNTEAFF
d_gene: -
abundance: -
v_gene: TRBV18
j_gene: TRBJ1-1

CDR3nt: TGTGCCAGCAGTGACTCCGGGACAGGGGACTATGGCTACACCTTC
CDR3aa: CASSDSGTGDYGYTF
d_gene: TRBD1
abundance: -
v_gene: TRBV6-4
j_gene: TRBJ1-2

CDR3nt: TGTGCCAGCAGCCGCAGGGGGAACACTGAAGCTTTCTTT
CDR3aa: CASSRRGNTEAFF
d_gene: -
abundance: -
v_gene: TRBV7-8
j_gene: TRBJ1-1

CDR3nt: TGTGCCAGCAGCCGCCCCGAGCGCTACACTGAAGCTTTCTTT
CDR3aa: CASSRPERYTEAFF
d_gene: -
abundance: -
v_gene: TRBV5-6
j_gene: TRBJ1-1

CDR3nt: TGTGCCAGCAGCCCGAACCAACCCGGGACAGGGGGCATCACCGGGGAGCTGTTTTTT
CDR3aa: CASSPNQPGTGGITGELFF
d_gene: TRBD1
abundance: once
v_gene: TRBV7-7
j_gene: TRBJ2-2

CDR3nt: TGTGCCAGCCGTTACGATGGACAGGGTGGGGGCTACACCTTC
CDR3aa: CASRYDGQGGGYTF
d_gene: TRBD1
abundance: -
v_gene: TRBV27
j_gene: TRBJ1-2

CDR3nt: TGCGCCAGCAGCCAAGTTTTGTTAAGCGGCAATGAGCAGTTCTTC
CDR3aa: CASSQVLLSGNEQFF
d_gene: -
abundance: once
v_gene: TRBV4-3
j_gene: TRBJ2-1